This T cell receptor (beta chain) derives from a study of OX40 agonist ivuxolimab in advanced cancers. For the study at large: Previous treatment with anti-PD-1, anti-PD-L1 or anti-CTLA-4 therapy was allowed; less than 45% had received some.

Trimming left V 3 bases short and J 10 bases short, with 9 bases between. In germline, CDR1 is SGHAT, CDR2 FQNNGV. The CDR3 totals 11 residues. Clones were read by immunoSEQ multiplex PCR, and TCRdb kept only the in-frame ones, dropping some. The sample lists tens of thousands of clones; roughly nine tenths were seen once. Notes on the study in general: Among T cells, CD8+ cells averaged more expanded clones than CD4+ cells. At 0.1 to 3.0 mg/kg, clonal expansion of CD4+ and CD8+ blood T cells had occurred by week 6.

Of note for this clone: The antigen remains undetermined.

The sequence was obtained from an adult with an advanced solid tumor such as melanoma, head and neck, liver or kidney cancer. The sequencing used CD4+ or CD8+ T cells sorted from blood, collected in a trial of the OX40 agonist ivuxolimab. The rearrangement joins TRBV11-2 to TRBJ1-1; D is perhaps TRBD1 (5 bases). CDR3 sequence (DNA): TGTGCCAGCAGCTTCGGGGGGAGAGCTTTCTTT. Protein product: CASSFGGRAFF.